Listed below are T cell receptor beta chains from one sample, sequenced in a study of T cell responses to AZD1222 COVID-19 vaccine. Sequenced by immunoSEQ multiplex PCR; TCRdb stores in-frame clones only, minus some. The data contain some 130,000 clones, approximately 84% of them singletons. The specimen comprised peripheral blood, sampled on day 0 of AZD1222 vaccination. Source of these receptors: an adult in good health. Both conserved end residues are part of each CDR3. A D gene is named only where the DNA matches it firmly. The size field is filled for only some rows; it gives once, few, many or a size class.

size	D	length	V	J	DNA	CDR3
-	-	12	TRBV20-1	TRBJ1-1	TGCAGTGCTAGTCGTGGGAACACTGAAGCTTTCTTT	CSASRGNTEAFF
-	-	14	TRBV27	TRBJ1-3	TGTGCCAGCAGTTTAGGGGGTTCTGGAAACACCATATATTTT	CASSLGGSGNTIYF
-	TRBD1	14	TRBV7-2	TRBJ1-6	TGTGCCAGCAGCTCAAGGGACAGGGGCGCACCCCTCCACTTT	CASSSRDRGAPLHF
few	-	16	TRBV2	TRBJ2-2	TGTGCCAGCAGTAACACCGGGACACCGAACACCGGGGAGCTGTTTTTT	CASSNTGTPNTGELFF
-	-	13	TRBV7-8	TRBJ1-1	TGTGCCAGCAGCTTAGCGTCTGAACTGGTAGCTTTCTTT	CASSLASELVAFF
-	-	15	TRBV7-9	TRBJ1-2	TGTGCCAGCAGCCTCCGACAGACCGCCTTCTATGGCTACACCTTC	CASSLRQTAFYGYTF
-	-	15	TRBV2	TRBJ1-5	TGTGCCAGCAGTCCCGGGGGGAGCGGCAATCAGCCCCAGCATTTT	CASSPGGSGNQPQHF
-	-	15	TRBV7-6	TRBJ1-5	TGTGCCAGCAGCTTATCGGGGGCTAACAATCAGCCCCAGCATTTT	CASSLSGANNQPQHF
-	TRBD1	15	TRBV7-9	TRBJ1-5	TGTGCCAGCAGCCACGACAGGGTTAGCAATCAGCCCCAGCATTTT	CASSHDRVSNQPQHF
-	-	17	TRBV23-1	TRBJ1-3	TGCGCCAGCAGTCAATCGGCAAGGGCTAGGTCTGGAAACACCATATATTTT	CASSQSARARSGNTIYF
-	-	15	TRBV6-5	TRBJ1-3	TGTGCCAGCAGTACCGGACACCTCTCTGGAAACACCATATATTTT	CASSTGHLSGNTIYF
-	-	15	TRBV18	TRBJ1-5	TGTGCCAGCTCACCGAACAGAACCGTCAATCAGCCCCAGCATTTT	CASSPNRTVNQPQHF
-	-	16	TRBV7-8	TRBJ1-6	TGTGCCAGCAGCCGCCTAAGTAGGGGCGGTAATTCACCCCTCCACTTT	CASSRLSRGGNSPLHF
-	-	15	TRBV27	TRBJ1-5	TGTGCCAGCAGTTTACAGAAGAATATTCATCAGCCCCAGCATTTT	CASSLQKNIHQPQHF
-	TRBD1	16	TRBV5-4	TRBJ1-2	TGTGCCAGCAGCTCCGGATTCGGACAGGGCGGGTATGGCTACACCTTC	CASSSGFGQGGYGYTF
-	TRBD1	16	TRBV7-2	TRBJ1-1	TGTGCCAGCAGCCGGCGGACAGGATCTGTGAGGACTGAAGCTTTCTTT	CASSRRTGSVRTEAFF
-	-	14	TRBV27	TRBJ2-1	TGTGCCAGCAGTTTATTTGGCTCACAAAGCGAGCAGTTCTTC	CASSLFGSQSEQFF
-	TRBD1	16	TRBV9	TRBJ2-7	TGTGCCAGCAGCCCTGGGACAGGGACTCTCTCCTACGAGCAGTACTTC	CASSPGTGTLSYEQYF
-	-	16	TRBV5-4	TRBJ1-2	TGTGCCAGCAGCTTGGGACCTACTGGGGGGGCCTATGGCTACACCTTC	CASSLGPTGGAYGYTF
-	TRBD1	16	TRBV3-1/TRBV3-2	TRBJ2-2	TGTGCCAGCAGCCAAACCGGGACAGGCGTCTCCGGGGAGCTGTTTTTT	CASSQTGTGVSGELFF
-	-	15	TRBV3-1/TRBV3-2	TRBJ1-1	TGTGCCAGCAGCCAAGATGGCGGGGCTTCCACTGAAGCTTTCTTT	CASSQDGGASTEAFF
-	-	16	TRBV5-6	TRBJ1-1	TGTGCCAGCAGCTTGGCAGGTCCCCCGGGGGGTACTGAAGCTTTCTTT	CASSLAGPPGGTEAFF
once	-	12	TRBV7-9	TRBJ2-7	TGTGCCAGCAGCTTAGATGAGTATGAGCAGTACTTC	CASSLDEYEQYF
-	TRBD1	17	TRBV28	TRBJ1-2	TGTGCCAGCATTGGGGGGGGACAGGGAAGGTTAGACTATGGCTACACCTTC	CASIGGGQGRLDYGYTF
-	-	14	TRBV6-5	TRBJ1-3	TGTGCCAGCAGCCCGAGAAGCTCTGGAAACACCATATATTTT	CASSPRSSGNTIYF
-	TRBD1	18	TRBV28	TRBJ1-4	TGTGCCAACAGTTTAGGGGGCATGACGGGGGCGGCTAATGAAAAACTGTTTTTT	CANSLGGMTGAANEKLFF
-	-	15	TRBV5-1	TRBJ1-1	TGCGCCAGCAGCTTGGGGACGGATGAGAACACTGAAGCTTTCTTT	CASSLGTDENTEAFF
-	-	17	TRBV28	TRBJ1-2	TGTGCCAGCAGTCCGACTATTCTACGGACAGAAAACTATGGCTACACCTTC	CASSPTILRTENYGYTF
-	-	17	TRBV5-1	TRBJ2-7	TGCGCCAGCAGCTTGGGGGGCCCCGGGACACTTTTCTACGAGCAGTACTTC	CASSLGGPGTLFYEQYF
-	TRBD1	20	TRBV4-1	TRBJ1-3	TGCGCCAGCAGCCAAGATCGATTTGGACAGGGAGGTTCGTTTGGAAACACCATATATTTT	CASSQDRFGQGGSFGNTIYF
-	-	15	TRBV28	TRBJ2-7	TGTGCCAGCAGACTCGCCAGGGACGGTGGCTACGAGCAGTACTTC	CASRLARDGGYEQYF
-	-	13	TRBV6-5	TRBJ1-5	TGTGCCAGCAGCCGTCTCAGAGATCAGCCCCAGCATTTT	CASSRLRDQPQHF
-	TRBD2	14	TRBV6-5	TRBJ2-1	TGTGCCGGCCAATCTAGCGGGGGCAGAAATGAGCAGTTCTTC	CAGQSSGGRNEQFF
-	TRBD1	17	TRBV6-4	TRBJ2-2	TGTGCCAGCAGCGCCCACCGGGACAGCTTGAACACCGGGGAGCTGTTTTTT	CASSAHRDSLNTGELFF